The next 7 T cell receptor beta chains were all read from a single sample in a study of Graves' ophthalmopathy and Graves' hyperthyroidism. The authors amplified TCR beta CDR3 regions from RNA transcripts. After a first-round RT-PCR with HTBI primers, a second-round multiplex PCR was run. TCRdb re-called the multiplex PCR reads through MiXCR, storing one row per CDR3 protein. The sample lists around 670,000 distinct CDR3 sequences, 35% to 50% occurring once. The sample was peripheral blood. Receptors originate from an adult man with Graves' ophthalmopathy.

This clonotype was seen only a few times. The chain employs TRBV15 and TRBJ1-1; D call uncertain. From germline, CDR1 is LNHNV and CDR2 YYDKDF (reference sequence). The CDR3 totals 13 residues. Trimming removed 4 bases at V and 9 bases at J, with 15 bases between. The CDR3 region has the DNA TGTGCCACCAGCAAAGTGCGTGGAGGGCAAGCTTTCTTT. It specifies CATSKVRGGQAFF.

The table lists this clonotype with a few counts. The gene calls are TRBV24-1 and TRBJ2-2, with D tentatively TRBD1 (5 bases). Germline lookup yields CDR1 KGHDR and CDR2 SFDVKD. Trimming left V 8 bases short and J 5 bases short, with 14 bases between. This CDR3 region has 14 residues. CDR3 loop: CATKLGEGTGELFF. For the CDR3, the DNA is TGTGCCACCAAATTAGGGGAAGGAACCGGGGAGCTGTTTTTT.

The sample holds a few counts of this clonotype. An end of the junction does not agree with germline; a read error may underlie this. The chain combines TRBV11-2 with TRBJ2-5, with unresolved D. Looked up from germline, CDR1 is SGHAT and CDR2 is FQNNGV. The CDR3 totals 13 residues. In DNA, the CDR3 is TGTGCCAGCAGCCTGACCGTCCAAGGGACCCAGTACTTC. Translating gives CASSLTVQGTQYF.

Many counts were recorded for this clonotype. The chain uses TRBV7-8 and TRBJ1-4; the D gene is possibly TRBD1 (5 bases). This CDR3 has 14 residues. Trimming took 0 bases from V and 8 from J, leaving 10 bases between them. The germline V gene encodes CDR1 SGHVS and CDR2 FQNEAQ. The CDR3: CASSLAGDGEKLFF. The DNA for the CDR3 is TGTGCCAGCAGCTTAGCCGGGGACGGCGAAAAACTGTTTTTT.

This clonotype was observed at least ten times. The rearrangement joins TRBV19 to TRBJ2-2; D not resolved. With 7 bases removed from V and 7 bases from J, the gap between germline ends came to 10 bases. Germline CDR1 reads LNHDA; CDR2 reads SQIVND (reference sequence). The CDR3 consists of 12 residues. Here the CDR3 DNA reads TGTGCCAGTAATATTCCCGGCGGGGAGCTGTTTTTT. Amino acid sequence: CASNIPGGELFF. Drawing the rest from reference TRBV19 and TRBJ2-2, the complete variable domain is DGGITQSPKYLFRKEGQNVTLSCEQNLNHDAMYWYRQDPGQGLRLIYYSQIVNDFQKGDIAEGYSVSREKKESFPLTVTSAQKNPTAFYLCASNIPGGELFFGEGSRLTVL.

At least ten counts were recorded for this clonotype. V is TRBV7-9 and J is TRBJ1-1; weak D call: TRBD1 (5 bases). V shed 5 bases and J shed 1 base, with 11 bases lying between them. In germline, CDR1 is SEHNR, CDR2 FQNEAQ (reference sequence). This CDR3 has 14 amino acids. CDR3 amino acids: CASSRTGTNTEAFF. For the CDR3, the DNA is TGTGCCAGCAGCCGTACCGGGACGAACACTGAAGCTTTCTTT. The entire variable domain, with the rest obtained from reference TRBV7-9 and TRBJ1-1, is as follows: DTGVSQNPRHKITKRGQNVTFRCDPISEHNRLYWYRQTLGQGPEFLTYFQNEAQLEKSRLLSDRFSAERPKGSFSTLEIQRTEQGDSAMYLCASSRTGTNTEAFFGQGTRLTVV.

Many counts were recorded for this clonotype. CDR3 protein: CASTRGEGPNTEAFF. DNA of the CDR3: TGTGCCAGCACCAGGGGTGAGGGGCCTAACACTGAAGCTTTCTTT. This rearrangement joins TRBV7-9 to TRBJ1-1, with D possibly being TRBD1 (6 bases). Germline CDR1 reads SEHNR; CDR2 reads FQNEAQ (reference sequence). Trimming stripped 7 bases from V and 2 bases from J, with 17 bases between. This CDR3 comprises 15 residues.